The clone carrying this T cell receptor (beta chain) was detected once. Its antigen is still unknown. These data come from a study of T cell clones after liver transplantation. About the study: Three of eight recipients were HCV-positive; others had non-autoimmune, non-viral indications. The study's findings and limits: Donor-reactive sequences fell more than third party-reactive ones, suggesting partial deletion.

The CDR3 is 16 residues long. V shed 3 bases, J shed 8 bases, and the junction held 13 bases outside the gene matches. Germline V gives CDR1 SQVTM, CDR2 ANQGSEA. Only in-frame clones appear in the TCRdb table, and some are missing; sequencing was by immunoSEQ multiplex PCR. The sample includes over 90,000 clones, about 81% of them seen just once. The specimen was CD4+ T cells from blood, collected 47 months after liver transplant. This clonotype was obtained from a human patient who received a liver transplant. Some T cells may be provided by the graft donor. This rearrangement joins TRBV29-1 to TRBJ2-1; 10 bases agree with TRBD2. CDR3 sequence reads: CSVEIPGLARVDEQFF. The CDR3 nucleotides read TGCAGCGTTGAGATACCGGGACTAGCGAGAGTGGATGAGCAGTTCTTC.